The present T cell receptor beta chain was sequenced within a study of blood T cell repertoires in COVID-19. Study-wide context: COVID-19 samples from acute and convalescent phases originated in the United States, Italy and Spain. T cells, B-cell-depleted T cells, or PBMCs provided the cDNA or gDNA that served as material.

This clone was seen only once. Germline assignment: CDR1 LNHNV and CDR2 YYDKDF (reference sequence). V lost 0 bases and J lost 11, with 17 bases in between. This CDR3 has 15 residues. Original analysis: It was from reference gene primer amplification that nucleated cell counts were estimated. This table comes from immunoSEQ multiplex PCR, and its TCRdb copy is limited to in-frame clones, with some not included. D and trimming were read from the DNA, whereas the V and J calls and clone size are those reported in that table. The sample gives roughly 46,000 clones, more than 75% of which show up once; approximately 9.6% is in the top ten.

This clonotype was sampled from a man between 50 and 59 years old with active COVID-19. Sequencing used peripheral blood. This chain links TRBV15 with TRBJ2-1; TRBD1 is a possible D gene (6 bases). For the CDR3, the DNA is TGTGCCACCAGCAGAGATAAGGCAACAGGGTTCAAGCAGTTCTTC. Translating gives CATSRDKATGFKQFF.